This paragraph reports one T cell receptor beta chain. Its target is unknown. Other DNA sequences in the sample encode the same CDR3. The table came from immunoSEQ multiplex PCR; TCRdb's copy has only in-frame clones and leaves some out. The table has about 220,000 clones, just over 90% seen once; the top ten hold roughly 0.99%. This sample is part of a study of T cell responses to AZD1222 COVID-19 vaccine. CDR1 LGHDT and CDR2 YNNKEL come from the germline V gene (reference sequence). The CDR3 runs 14 residues. Deletions cut 1 base from V and 2 bases from J, with 8 bases between. Broader study findings: The sample set comprised mostly white British donors with more females, and clonal diversity was possibly underestimated. Researchers report vaccine-associated CD4 TCRs spanning spike, with dominance at 160-218 and 743-854.

The chain combines TRBV3-1 (or the pseudogene TRBV3-2) with TRBJ1-1; D gene unclear. This material consisted of peripheral blood, taken on day 0 of MenACWY control vaccination. The source of this sequence is an adult in good health. As DNA, the CDR3 is TGTGCCAGCAGCCAAGCTGGCCTTAACACTGAAGCTTTCTTT. This codes for CASSQAGLNTEAFF.